These 28 T cell receptor beta chains were sequenced from one sample in a study of blood T cell repertoires in COVID-19. The data were produced by immunoSEQ multiplex PCR, yet TCRdb's version contains in-frame clones alone and is incomplete. The sample comprises 90,000 to 120,000 clones, about 80% of which are singletons, and more than 4% rests with the top ten. The sample taken for sequencing was peripheral blood. The receptors shown here come from a man aged 65 to 79 with acute or convalescent COVID-19.

The chain couples TRBV7-9 to TRBJ1-6; 11 bases match TRBD1. V dropped 2 bases and J dropped 13; count of bases not matched to a gene: 7. Germline loops: CDR1 SEHNR, CDR2 FQNEAQ (reference sequence). The length of the CDR3 is 15 residues. The CDR3 DNA is TGTGCCAGCAGCTTAAGTGGACAGGGGGCCTACCCCCTCCACTTT. Translating it yields CASSLSGQGAYPLHF.

The chain combines TRBV18 with TRBJ1-2; D is possibly TRBD1 (6 bases). Trimming cost V 3 bases and J 0 bases, with 14 bases left between them. CDR1 and CDR2 from the germline V gene are KGHSH and LQKENI. This CDR3 comprises 16 residues. CDR3 loop: CASSPQGQRTNYGYTF. Written as DNA, the CDR3 is TGTGCCAGCTCACCCCAAGGACAGCGGACTAACTATGGCTACACCTTC.

V is TRBV11-2 and J is TRBJ2-1; D is unclear. Germline V CDR1 and CDR2: SGHAT, FQNNGV. Trimming stripped 2 bases from V and 5 bases from J, with 7 bases between. The CDR3 covers 13 residues. CDR3 loop: CASSLPTNNEQFF. CDR3 in DNA: TGTGCCAGCAGCTTACCGACAAACAATGAGCAGTTCTTC.

V usage is TRBV24-1 and J usage is TRBJ2-3; TRBD2 matches 8 bases. CDR1 KGHDR and CDR2 SFDVKD come from the germline V gene. V was clipped by 6 bases and J by 0 bases; unmatched bases: 7. The CDR3 length is 16 residues. CDR3 sequence: CATSSREGTSTDTQYF. The DNA for the CDR3 is TGTGCCACCAGTTCCCGGGAGGGAACTAGCACAGATACGCAGTATTTT.

The rearrangement uses TRBV18 and TRBJ1-1, with 7 bases identical to TRBD1. The ends lost 3 bases at V and 6 bases at J; junction bases unmatched: 10. This CDR3 region has 15 residues. The germline V gene encodes CDR1 KGHSH and CDR2 LQKENI. CDR3 in DNA: TGTGCCAGCTCACCGGGGAGGCAGGGGGAGGCTGAAGCTTTCTTT. The encoded protein is CASSPGRQGEAEAFF.

This clone has just a few counts. The chain has TRBV6-5 and TRBJ1-1; D remains unclear. Between the trimmed V and J ends, which lost 0 bases and 5 bases, there was a span of 10 bases. The germline V gene encodes CDR1 MNHEY and CDR2 SVGAGI. The CDR3 runs 14 residues. The CDR3 reads CASSYSSGFTEAFF. CDR3 DNA sequence: TGTGCCAGCAGTTACTCGAGCGGGTTTACTGAAGCTTTCTTT.

V usage is TRBV2 and J usage is TRBJ1-4, with D possibly TRBD1 on 6 matching bases. Germline CDR1 SNHLY, CDR2 FYNNEI. CDR3 length equals 14 residues. The germline V and J ends were trimmed by 5 bases and 5 bases, with 12 bases remaining between them. CDR3 sequence (DNA): TGTGCCAGCAGTATACAGGGTTCCAATGAAAAACTGTTTTTT. It codes for CASSIQGSNEKLFF.

The genes are TRBV25-1 and TRBJ2-3; D may be TRBD1 (6 bases). The CDR3 is 16 residues long. CDR1 and CDR2 (germline): MGHDK, SYGVNS. V lost 4 bases and J lost 2, with 16 bases in between. CDR3 protein: CASSGGQTSFTDTQYF. As DNA, the CDR3 is TGTGCCAGCAGTGGAGGACAGACCAGCTTCACAGATACGCAGTATTTT.

The chain recombines TRBV27 with TRBJ1-2, with D perhaps matching TRBD1 (6 bases). CDR3 length: 15 amino acids. The germline V and J ends were trimmed by 6 bases and 1 base, with 15 bases remaining between them. Germline CDR1 and CDR2: MNHEY and SMNVEV (reference sequence). For the CDR3, the DNA is TGTGCCAGCAGAGACCAGGGGCTCGGTAACTATGGCTACACCTTC. As protein: CASRDQGLGNYGYTF.

This chain joins TRBV7-6 and TRBJ2-2; 10 nucleotides agree with TRBD2. Germline V gene lookup returns CDR1 SGHVS and CDR2 FNYEAQ. The CDR3 spans 13 residues. V was pared by 6 bases and J by 6 bases, with 1 base of the junction left unmatched. CDR3 loop: CASSTSGAGELFF. The DNA of the CDR3 is TGTGCCAGCAGTACTAGCGGGGCCGGGGAGCTGTTTTTT.

The chain employs TRBV9 and TRBJ2-1; 12 nucleotides agree with TRBD2. V shed 5 bases, J shed 4 bases, and the junction held 1 base outside the gene matches. Looked up from germline, CDR1 is SGDLS and CDR2 is YYNGEE. The CDR3 consists of 14 residues. The DNA for the CDR3 is TGTGCCAGCAGTCTAGCGGGGGGGTACAATGAGCAGTTCTTC. Its protein is CASSLAGGYNEQFF.

This clone was seen only a few times. The chain has TRBV7-6 and TRBJ2-7; 14 bases match TRBD2. The junction had 15 bases not matched to a gene; V was cut back by 5 bases and J by 6 bases. Germline lookup yields CDR1 SGHVS and CDR2 FNYEAQ. This CDR3 spans 18 amino acids. CDR3 bases: TGTGCCAGCAGCAAGGGGACAGGGAGACTAGCGGGGGGGCTCGAGCAGTACTTC. Residues: CASSKGTGRLAGGLEQYF.

The CDR3 coding sequence is TGTGCCAGCAGCTTGGCCTCTCAGGGGGCCAACTATGGCTACACCTTC. Translating it yields CASSLASQGANYGYTF. This chain connects TRBV5-4 to TRBJ1-2, with TRBD1 matching over 8 bases. The trim removed 0 bases at V and 2 bases at J, leaving 6 bases unmatched. This CDR3 contains 16 residues. Germline assignment: CDR1 SGHNT and CDR2 YYREEE (reference sequence).

The rearrangement links TRBV27 to TRBJ2-2, with 10 positions matching TRBD1. The CDR3 runs 15 residues. Germline-derived CDR1 and CDR2 are MNHEY and SMNVEV (reference sequence). The J segment lost 1 base and the V segment lost 5 bases, leaving 1 base of the junction unmatched. For the CDR3, the DNA is TGTGCCAGCAGTCGGACAGGGGGGAACACCGGGGAGCTGTTTTTT. Translation: CASSRTGGNTGELFF.

The chain is built from TRBV2 and TRBJ2-7; 11 bases map to TRBD2. The V gene's germline CDR1 is SNHLY and CDR2 FYNNEI. J gave up 3 bases and V 5 bases, and 6 bases lay outside the gene matches. The CDR3 has 15 amino acids. DNA for the CDR3: TGTGCCAGCAGTCTGACTAGCGGGGCTTACTACGAGCAGTACTTC. This encodes CASSLTSGAYYEQYF.

The rearrangement joins TRBV19 to TRBJ2-7; D is perhaps TRBD2 (6 bases). V was shortened by 1 base and J by 4 bases, with 11 bases between the two germline ends. Germline V CDR1 and CDR2: LNHDA, SQIVND (reference sequence). The CDR3 is made up of 14 amino acids. The CDR3 nucleotides are TGTGCCAGTAGTATAGCTTGGGACTCATACGAGCAGTACTTC. Residues: CASSIAWDSYEQYF.

The chain carries TRBV28 and TRBJ2-3; TRBD1 aligns across 9 bases. Germline V gives CDR1 MDHEN, CDR2 SYDVKM. V shed 6 bases and J 6 bases; nucleotides not matched to a gene: 4. The length of the CDR3 is 13 residues. The CDR3 DNA follows: TGTGCCAGCAGGACAGGGGGACCGGATACGCAGTATTTT. Translating gives CASRTGGPDTQYF.

The chain employs TRBV3-1 (or the pseudogene TRBV3-2) and TRBJ1-5; 10 nucleotides match TRBD1. Germline-derived CDR1 and CDR2 are LGHDT and YNNKEL (reference sequence). CDR3 length: 14 residues. V shed 5 bases, J shed 2 bases, and the junction held 0 bases outside the gene matches. The CDR3 bases are TGTGCCAGCAGCGGGACAGGGGGCAATCAGCCCCAGCATTTT. It yields the protein CASSGTGGNQPQHF.

This chain connects TRBV5-1 to TRBJ2-7; TRBD2 aligns across 7 bases. The J segment lost 2 bases and the V segment lost 7 bases, leaving 9 bases of the junction unmatched. The V gene's germline CDR1 is SGHRS and CDR2 YFSETQ. The CDR3 contains 14 residues. The CDR3 DNA reads as TGCGCCAGCTACCTGGGGGGGATGCCCTACGAGCAGTACTTC. Its translation is CASYLGGMPYEQYF.

The chain links TRBV9 to TRBJ2-5; 8 bases align to TRBD2. In germline, CDR1 is SGDLS, CDR2 YYNGEE. CDR3 length equals 15 residues. V lost 5 bases and J lost 1; bases outside the gene matches: 7. CDR3 loop: CASSQTSAVQETQYF. The CDR3 nucleotides read TGTGCCAGCAGTCAGACTAGCGCGGTCCAAGAGACCCAGTACTTC.

This clone occurred a few times. The chain has TRBV7-9 and TRBJ1-5, with D perhaps matching TRBD1 (5 bases). The germline CDR1 and CDR2 sequences are SEHNR and FQNEAQ (reference sequence). V lost 1 base and J 7 bases, leaving 14 bases between the germline ends. CDR3 length equals 15 residues. In DNA form, the CDR3 reads TGTGCCAGCAGCTTAGGGGGCGGGACTGAACAGCCCCAGCATTTT. Amino acids: CASSLGGGTEQPQHF.

This CDR3 reads CASSLLPPRQGTPLHF. Written as DNA, the CDR3 is TGTGCCAGCAGCCTCCTACCCCCCCGACAGGGGACGCCCCTCCACTTT. The chain carries TRBV7-3 and TRBJ1-6, with 8 bases identical to TRBD1. Looked up from germline, CDR1 is SGHTA and CDR2 is FQGTGA. The CDR3 is 16 residues long. Trimming cost V 5 bases and J 13 bases; bases outside gene matches: 16.

This clone qualifies as medium-sized. The gene calls are TRBV9 and TRBJ1-3; TRBD1 might be the D (6 bases). CDR3 length equals 15 residues. V dropped 3 bases and J dropped 4 bases, with 14 bases sitting between them. The germline V gene encodes CDR1 SGDLS and CDR2 YYNGEE. CDR3 region: CASSATTGRGNTIYF. The CDR3 region has the DNA TGTGCCAGCAGCGCAACCACAGGGCGGGGAAACACCATATATTTT. Supplemented by reference TRBV9 and TRBJ1-3, the full variable domain reads DSGVTQTPKHLITATGQRVTLRCSPRSGDLSVYWYQQSLDQGLQFLIQYYNGEERAKGNILERFSAQQFPDLHSELNLSSLELGDSALYFCASSATTGRGNTIYFGEGSWLTVV.

J is TRBJ2-3 and V is TRBV2, with unresolved D. Deletions cut 2 bases from V and 3 bases from J, with 9 bases between. The CDR3 totals 14 residues. CDR1 SNHLY and CDR2 FYNNEI come from the germline V gene. The CDR3 is CASSENSWTDTQYF. Written as DNA, the CDR3 is TGTGCCAGCAGTGAAAACAGTTGGACAGATACGCAGTATTTT.

The chain is built from TRBV9 and TRBJ2-7, with D possibly being TRBD1 (6 bases). CDR3 length: 14 amino acids. Germline lookup yields CDR1 SGDLS and CDR2 YYNGEE. The ends were cut back, 4 bases at V and 7 bases at J, with 18 bases in the middle. This chain's CDR3 is CASSSHLGAREQYF. CDR3 DNA: TGTGCCAGCAGCTCTCATCTGGGGGCGCGGGAGCAGTACTTC.

The V gene is TRBV13, the J gene TRBJ2-3, with 8 positions matching TRBD1. V dropped 4 bases and J dropped 5; count of bases not matched to a gene: 5. The CDR3 spans 14 residues. CDR1 is PRHDT and CDR2 is FYEKMQ in the germline V gene (reference sequence). The CDR3 protein is CASSSNRGIDTQYF. In DNA, the CDR3 is TGTGCCAGCAGCTCCAACAGGGGGATAGATACGCAGTATTTT.

The chain employs TRBV29-1 and TRBJ1-1; D is ambiguous. Germline-derived CDR1 and CDR2 are SQVTM and ANQGSEA. This CDR3 has 13 amino acids. V lost 0 bases and J 7 bases, leaving 12 bases between the germline ends. The CDR3 nucleotides are TGCAGCGTTGAAGATCCCGGAGATCTTGAAGCTTTCTTT. Translated, it gives CSVEDPGDLEAFF.

CDR3 coding DNA: TGTGCCAGCAGTGAACAGGGGCAAGGATCCTACGAGCAGTACTTC. Encoded protein: CASSEQGQGSYEQYF. V gene TRBV6-4 combines with J gene TRBJ2-7; TRBD1 agrees at 7 bases. Germline V gives CDR1 MRHNA, CDR2 SNTAGT. This CDR3 is 15 amino acids long. J gave up 1 base and V 3 bases, and 6 bases lay outside the gene matches.